A single sample is the source of the 26 T cell receptor beta chains below, sequenced in a study of PD-1 blockade in classical Hodgkin lymphoma. Sequencing was performed with immunoSEQ multiplex PCR; in TCRdb, only in-frame clones are kept and a portion is missing. Among about 20,000 clones listed, about three quarters were seen once. Time point noted: cycle 4 day 1 (C4D1), after more than 5 weeks of nivolumab. Every patient was affected by relapse after autologous stem cell transplantation, while exposure to brentuximab vedotin was not uniform. The source material was peripheral blood mononuclear cells (PBMCs), sampled before the fourth cycle of nivolumab. Source of these receptors: a human donor with classical Hodgkin lymphoma.

This clone was counted only a few times. The chain carries TRBV2 and TRBJ2-7; perhaps TRBD2 as D (5 bases). Germline V gives CDR1 SNHLY, CDR2 FYNNEI. The CDR3 has 12 residues. V was trimmed by 7 bases and J by 4 bases, leaving 11 bases between them. The CDR3 loop is CASKLDLYEQYF. DNA of the CDR3: TGTGCCAGCAAGTTGGACTTATACGAGCAGTACTTC.

This sequence joins TRBV9 and TRBJ2-3; TRBD2 aligns across 9 bases. Germline CDR1 SGDLS, CDR2 YYNGEE. The CDR3 is 14 residues long. The V segment lost 4 bases and the J segment 3 bases; nucleotides outside the gene matches: 3. The CDR3 DNA reads TGTGCCAGCAGCATGCTAGCGGGAACAGATACGCAGTATTTT. Amino acid sequence: CASSMLAGTDTQYF.

This clone has just a few counts. The chain is built from TRBV5-1 and TRBJ1-1; TRBD1 matches 9 bases. This CDR3 comprises 14 residues. The V gene's germline CDR1 is SGHRS and CDR2 YFSETQ. V shed 2 bases and J 7 bases; nucleotides not matched to a gene: 6. The CDR3, as DNA: TGCGCCAGCAGCTTAACAGGGGGCGTCGGTGAAGCTTTCTTT. Translating it yields CASSLTGGVGEAFF.

V is TRBV7-9 and J is TRBJ1-2; D not resolved. Per the germline V gene, CDR1 is SEHNR and CDR2 is FQNEAQ (reference sequence). Trimming stripped 5 bases from V and 6 bases from J, with 16 bases between. This CDR3 is 14 amino acids long. The CDR3 here is CASSALGGKHGYTF. DNA for the CDR3: TGTGCCAGCAGCGCCCTGGGAGGGAAGCATGGCTACACCTTC.

The chain employs TRBV7-9 and TRBJ2-3; no clear D gene. Germline loops: CDR1 SEHNR, CDR2 FQNEAQ (reference sequence). Trimming pared 5 bases from V and 2 bases from J, leaving 11 bases between. The CDR3 is 14 residues long. The CDR3 protein is CASSPTEITDTQYF. The CDR3 nucleotides read TGTGCCAGCAGCCCAACAGAAATCACAGATACGCAGTATTTT.

This clone was observed a single time. The chain employs TRBV5-4 and TRBJ1-1; possibly TRBD1 for D (5 bases). Germline CDR1 and CDR2: SGHNT and YYREEE (reference sequence). The CDR3 loop spans 17 amino acids. V was clipped by 4 bases and J by 2 bases, with 21 bases between them. CDR3 amino acids: CASSPSNGHVPNTEAFF. The CDR3 coding sequence is TGTGCCAGCAGCCCGAGTAATGGACACGTCCCTAACACTGAAGCTTTCTTT.

This clone was observed a few times. This chain joins TRBV2 and TRBJ2-7; no clear D. The length of the CDR3 is 17 residues. V gave up 10 bases and J gave up 2 bases, with 27 bases separating them. Germline lookup yields CDR1 SNHLY and CDR2 FYNNEI. CDR3 amino acids: CATRKSGDPFTTYEQYF. The DNA for the CDR3 is TGTGCCACGCGGAAGTCAGGTGACCCCTTTACTACCTACGAGCAGTACTTC. Complete variable domain (other parts from reference TRBV2 and TRBJ2-7): EPEVTQTPSHQVTQMGQEVILRCVPISNHLYFYWYRQILGQKVEFLVSFYNNEISEKSEIFDDQFSVERPDGSNFTLKIRSTKLEDSAMYFCATRKSGDPFTTYEQYFGPGTRLTVT.

By share of the sample, this clone is medium-sized (0.01 to 0.1%). This rearrangement joins TRBV4-1 to TRBJ1-5, with D unclear. This CDR3 has 16 residues. Trimming removed 1 base from V and 0 bases from J, with 10 bases in between. CDR1 is MGHRA and CDR2 is YSYEKL in the germline V gene. CDR3 sequence reads: CASSQAVGGSNQPQHF. DNA for the CDR3: TGCGCCAGCAGCCAAGCTGTTGGCGGTAGCAATCAGCCCCAGCATTTT.

The V gene is TRBV7-2, the J gene TRBJ2-2; a weak D match, TRBD2 (6 bases). CDR1 is SGHTA and CDR2 is FQGNSA in the germline V gene. CDR3 length equals 13 residues. V was trimmed by 2 bases and J by 7 bases, leaving 8 bases between them. The CDR3 DNA reads as TGTGCCAGCAGCTTATACGGGAGCGGGGAGCTGTTTTTT. Protein: CASSLYGSGELFF.

V is TRBV19 and J is TRBJ1-2, with D possibly matching TRBD1 (6 bases). The V gene's germline CDR1 is LNHDA and CDR2 SQIVND (reference sequence). The CDR3 is 16 residues long. The V end was cut by 0 bases, the J end by 4 bases, with 15 bases between. Written as DNA, the CDR3 is TGTGCCAGTAGTATAGATTATGGTCGGACAGCCTATGGCTACACCTTC. Protein sequence: CASSIDYGRTAYGYTF.

This clone was picked up a small number of times. The chain couples TRBV7-9 to TRBJ1-2, with 9 bases aligning to TRBD1. V shed 6 bases, J shed 7 bases, and the junction held 9 bases outside the gene matches. The CDR3 has 14 residues. The germline gives CDR1 SEHNR, CDR2 FQNEAQ (reference sequence). The CDR3 is CASRGQGEWSGYTF. In nucleotides, the CDR3 is TGTGCCAGCAGGGGACAGGGAGAATGGAGTGGCTACACCTTC.

The chain recombines TRBV27 with TRBJ2-3; a possible D gene is TRBD1 (6 bases). The germline CDR1 and CDR2 sequences are MNHEY and SMNVEV (reference sequence). The CDR3 is 14 amino acids. V lost 5 bases and J lost 0, with 9 bases in between. The CDR3 reads CASSLGQSTDTQYF. The DNA for the CDR3 is TGTGCCAGCAGTCTCGGACAGAGCACAGATACGCAGTATTTT.

This rearrangement joins TRBV5-1 to TRBJ2-2, with 7 bases matching TRBD1. The CDR3 sequence is 14 residues long. V trimming: 5 bases; J trimming: 4 bases; junction bases outside the gene matches: 5. Looked up from germline, CDR1 is SGHRS and CDR2 is YFSETQ. The CDR3 loop reads CASRVRDSTGELFF. The CDR3 DNA sequence: TGCGCCAGCAGGGTGAGGGACAGCACCGGGGAGCTGTTTTTT.

The chain employs TRBV6-1 and TRBJ1-1, with D possibly matching TRBD1 (6 bases). Trimming took off 5 bases at V and 4 bases at J, with 11 bases between the two ends. The CDR3 is 13 residues long. From germline, CDR1 is MNHNS and CDR2 SASEGT. This CDR3 is CASSQTGSTEAFF. The CDR3, as DNA: TGTGCCAGCAGTCAAACAGGGAGCACTGAAGCTTTCTTT.

The chain carries TRBV11-3 and TRBJ2-1, with 11 bases fitting TRBD1. The CDR3 is 14 residues long. J was trimmed by 8 bases and V by 2 bases; bases with no gene match: 2. The germline gives CDR1 SGHNT, CDR2 YENEEA. The CDR3 protein is CASSLMDRGHEQFF. DNA of the CDR3: TGTGCCAGCAGCTTAATGGACAGGGGGCATGAGCAGTTCTTC.

The rearrangement uses TRBV7-2 and TRBJ2-7; D possibly corresponds to TRBD2 (5 bases). This CDR3 spans 15 amino acids. Germline V gives CDR1 SGHTA, CDR2 FQGNSA. Trimming removed 1 base from V and 0 bases from J, with 10 bases in between. CDR3 loop: CASSLEDSFSYEQYF. As DNA, the CDR3 is TGTGCCAGCAGCTTAGAGGACTCCTTCTCCTACGAGCAGTACTTC.

CDR3 loop: CASTDTTGNTIYF. The CDR3 DNA reads TGTGCCAGTACCGACACTACTGGAAACACCATATATTTT. This rearrangement joins TRBV19 to TRBJ1-3; D not resolved. The CDR3 spans 13 residues. Deletions cut 7 bases from V and 2 bases from J, with 9 bases between. Germline V gene lookup returns CDR1 LNHDA and CDR2 SQIVND (reference sequence). Variable domain in full (rest from reference TRBV19 and TRBJ1-3): DGGITQSPKYLFRKEGQNVTLSCEQNLNHDAMYWYRQDPGQGLRLIYYSQIVNDFQKGDIAEGYSVSREKKESFPLTVTSAQKNPTAFYLCASTDTTGNTIYFGEGSWLTVV.

The rearrangement joins TRBV7-9 to TRBJ2-7; 7 bases are a match to TRBD2. The CDR3 loop spans 15 amino acids. V shed 7 bases and J 2 bases; nucleotides not matched to a gene: 11. CDR1 and CDR2 from the germline V gene are SEHNR and FQNEAQ (reference sequence). The CDR3 nucleotides read TGTGCCAGCATCAAGGGAGGGATGGGGCCCTACGAGCAGTACTTC. It codes for CASIKGGMGPYEQYF.

This clone ranks as large. Other DNA sequences of this sample code for an identical CDR3. This chain links TRBV20-1 with TRBJ1-2, with D uncertain. The CDR3 is made up of 10 amino acids. Trimming pared 4 bases from V and 8 bases from J, leaving 8 bases between. Per germline, CDR1 DFQATT and CDR2 SNEGSKA (reference sequence). CDR3 DNA: TGCAGTGCTATGAGTCGGGGCTACACCTTC. Translated: CSAMSRGYTF.

For the CDR3, the DNA is TGTGCCAGCAGCTTAGAGGGACAGCCTGCCTACGAGCAGTACTTC. Amino acids: CASSLEGQPAYEQYF. The chain carries TRBV11-3 and TRBJ2-7, with TRBD1 identical over 7 bases. V dropped 0 bases and J dropped 2; count of bases not matched to a gene: 4. Germline loops: CDR1 SGHNT, CDR2 YENEEA. This CDR3 region has 15 residues. Drawing the rest from reference TRBV11-3 and TRBJ2-7, the complete variable domain is EAGVVQSPRYKIIEKKQPVAFWCNPISGHNTLYWYLQNLGQGPELLIRYENEEAVDDSQLPKDRFSAERLKGVDSTLKIQPAELGDSAVYLCASSLEGQPAYEQYFGPGTRLTVT.

The V and J genes are TRBV7-9 and TRBJ1-2; TRBD1 agrees at 7 bases. The V and J ends lost 0 bases and 4 bases, in that order; junction bases with no gene match: 8. This CDR3 spans 16 amino acids. The germline gives CDR1 SEHNR, CDR2 FQNEAQ (reference sequence). This chain's CDR3 is CASSLATGARSYGYTF. The CDR3 DNA reads as TGTGCCAGCAGCTTAGCCACAGGGGCGCGGAGCTATGGCTACACCTTC.

This clone was seen just once. The chain links TRBV7-2 to TRBJ1-3; 7 bases are shared with TRBD1. J lost 0 bases, V lost 5 bases, and 7 bases had no gene match. The germline V gene encodes CDR1 SGHTA and CDR2 FQGNSA. The length of the CDR3 is 16 residues. CDR3 loop: CASSRQGSGSGNTIYF. The CDR3 DNA reads TGTGCCAGCAGCAGACAGGGATCGGGCTCTGGAAACACCATATATTTT.

The chain links TRBV27 to TRBJ2-3; 8 nucleotides match TRBD1. Germline CDR1 is MNHEY and CDR2 is SMNVEV (reference sequence). The CDR3 has 15 residues. The junction had 9 bases not matched to a gene; V was cut back by 4 bases and J by 6 bases. The CDR3, as DNA: TGTGCCAGCAGTTGGACAGGGATCTCCACGGATACGCAGTATTTT. Encoded protein: CASSWTGISTDTQYF.

This rearrangement joins TRBV11-3 to TRBJ2-6; no clear D gene. CDR1 and CDR2 (germline): SGHNT, YENEEA. Trimming took off 5 bases at V and 0 bases at J, with 8 bases between the two ends. This CDR3 comprises 15 residues. This CDR3 is CASSLRLSGANVLTF. CDR3 nucleotides: TGTGCCAGCAGCCTAAGGCTCTCTGGGGCCAACGTCCTGACTTTC. The full variable domain, in which reference TRBV11-3 and TRBJ2-6 provide the parts outside the CDR3, is EAGVVQSPRYKIIEKKQPVAFWCNPISGHNTLYWYLQNLGQGPELLIRYENEEAVDDSQLPKDRFSAERLKGVDSTLKIQPAELGDSAVYLCASSLRLSGANVLTFGAGSRLTVL.

CDR3 nucleotides: TGTGCCAGCAGCCTGACTAGCGGGAGTCCCACAGATACGCAGTATTTT. Encoded protein: CASSLTSGSPTDTQYF. V usage is TRBV7-2 and J usage is TRBJ2-3, with 12 bases aligning to TRBD2. CDR3 length equals 16 residues. Germline V lookup: CDR1 SGHTA, CDR2 FQGNSA. Trimming removed 5 bases from V and 2 bases from J; junction bases left unmatched: 5.

The chain combines TRBV5-4 with TRBJ2-2, with 12 bases fitting TRBD2. The CDR3 length is 16 residues. J was trimmed by 6 bases and V by 4 bases; bases with no gene match: 7. Germline V gene data show CDR1 as SGHNT and CDR2 as YYREEE (reference sequence). The CDR3 sequence is CASSDKLAGGSGELFF. CDR3 coding DNA: TGTGCCAGCAGCGATAAACTAGCGGGGGGATCCGGGGAGCTGTTTTTT.